Each of the 20 T cell receptor beta chains below was sequenced from the same sample in a study of cytomegalovirus exposure and HLA in healthy donors. PCR involved 60 Vbeta and 13 Jbeta primers. Sequencing used immunoSEQ multiplex PCR; TCRdb keeps in-frame clones, though not all of them. Here the sample spans about 170,000 clones, 65% to 85% being singletons. Material for sequencing was PBMCs. The receptors were gathered from a male donor in good health and CMV-seronegative.

The V gene is TRBV4-1, the J gene TRBJ2-7; tentative D call: TRBD2 (5 bases). Deletions cut 4 bases from V and 5 bases from J, with 15 bases between. The CDR3 runs 14 residues. Germline CDR1 is MGHRA and CDR2 is YSYEKL. CDR3 DNA: TGCGCCAGCAGCCCCCCTCGGGGTAAGGACGAGCAGTACTTC. It codes for CASSPPRGKDEQYF.

This chain uses TRBV28 with TRBJ2-7, with D tentatively TRBD1 (6 bases). The germline V gene encodes CDR1 MDHEN and CDR2 SYDVKM. The V gene lost 6 bases and the J gene lost 3 bases, with 15 bases spanning the gap. The CDR3 runs 14 residues. The DNA of the CDR3 is TGTGCCAGCAGGGGGGCCGGGACCCTCTACGAGCAGTACTTC. This gives the protein CASRGAGTLYEQYF.

This clone was counted between two and nine times. The V and J genes are TRBV7-9 and TRBJ1-4; D may be TRBD1 (6 bases). V lost 5 bases to trimming and J lost 8 bases, with 9 bases between them. CDR3 size: 12 residues. Germline CDR1 reads SEHNR; CDR2 reads FQNEAQ (reference sequence). The CDR3 sequence is CASSPQGEKLFF. The CDR3 DNA reads as TGTGCCAGCAGCCCTCAGGGGGAAAAACTGTTTTTT. The full variable domain, with the rest looked up from reference TRBV7-9 and TRBJ1-4, is DTGVSQNPRHKITKRGQNVTFRCDPISEHNRLYWYRQTLGQGPEFLTYFQNEAQLEKSRLLSDRFSAERPKGSFSTLEIQRTEQGDSAMYLCASSPQGEKLFFGSGTQLSVL.

The chain is built from TRBV7-3 and TRBJ2-3; 13 bases fit TRBD2. Germline CDR1 reads SGHTA; CDR2 reads FQGTGA. The length of the CDR3 is 16 residues. V shed 5 bases and J 4 bases; nucleotides not matched to a gene: 6. DNA for the CDR3: TGTGCCAGCAGCGCGACTAGCGGGAGGAGGGCAGATACGCAGTATTTT. It codes for CASSATSGRRADTQYF. Together with reference TRBV7-3 and TRBJ2-3, the CDR3 gives the full variable domain: GAGVSQTPSNKVTEKGKYVELRCDPISGHTALYWYRQSLGQGPEFLIYFQGTGAADDSGLPNDRFFAVRPEGSVSTLKIQRTERGDSAVYLCASSATSGRRADTQYFGPGTRLTVL.

The chain couples TRBV7-8 to TRBJ2-1; 12 bases agree with TRBD2. The V gene's germline CDR1 is SGHVS and CDR2 FQNEAQ. The CDR3 has 15 residues. V shed 0 bases and J 7 bases; nucleotides not matched to a gene: 1. CDR3 sequence (DNA): TGTGCCAGCAGCTTAGCAACTAGCGGGAGGAATGAGCAGTTCTTC. It specifies CASSLATSGRNEQFF.

This chain uses TRBV5-1 with TRBJ2-5, with D possibly being TRBD2 (6 bases). The length of the CDR3 is 15 residues. V was clipped by 2 bases and J by 4 bases, with 15 bases between them. The germline gives CDR1 SGHRS, CDR2 YFSETQ. CDR3: CASSFGLGRGETQYF. The CDR3 DNA follows: TGCGCCAGCAGCTTTGGTTTAGGGCGGGGAGAGACCCAGTACTTC.

The chain is built from TRBV5-1 and TRBJ2-1, with 7 bases aligning to TRBD2. CDR1 is SGHRS and CDR2 is YFSETQ in the germline V gene. CDR3 length equals 15 residues. V was pared by 4 bases and J by 4 bases, with 8 bases of the junction left unmatched. The CDR3: CASSPAGLSYNEQFF. As DNA, the CDR3 is TGCGCCAGCAGCCCAGCGGGACTCTCTTACAATGAGCAGTTCTTC.

This clone has only one observation. This sequence joins TRBV7-2 and TRBJ1-6; no clear D. Germline loops: CDR1 SGHTA, CDR2 FQGNSA. The CDR3 is 15 amino acids. V dropped 3 bases and J dropped 2 bases, with 8 bases sitting between them. For the CDR3, the DNA is TGTGCCAGCAGCTTTTCCCAAACCTATAATTCACCCCTCCACTTT. It encodes CASSFSQTYNSPLHF.

DNA for the CDR3: TGTGCCAGCAGCCAAATAACGGGTAGGGGTGAAAAACTGTTTTTT. Protein sequence: CASSQITGRGEKLFF. This chain uses TRBV14 with TRBJ1-4, with D possibly being TRBD1 (5 bases). This CDR3 is 15 amino acids long. V was trimmed by 2 bases and J by 7 bases, leaving 14 bases between them. In germline, CDR1 is SGHDN, CDR2 FVKESK.

The chain couples TRBV7-9 to TRBJ2-3; D is perhaps TRBD2 (6 bases). V was shortened by 4 bases and J by 0 bases, with 20 bases between the two germline ends. This CDR3 is 18 amino acids long. CDR1 and CDR2 from the germline V gene are SEHNR and FQNEAQ (reference sequence). The CDR3 spells CASSYPFRLARSTDTQYF. DNA for the CDR3: TGTGCCAGCAGCTACCCCTTTAGGCTAGCGAGAAGCACAGATACGCAGTATTTT.

The CDR3 sequence is CASSVGGASGNTIYF. In DNA form, the CDR3 reads TGTGCCAGCAGCGTAGGTGGGGCGTCCGGAAACACCATATATTTT. V usage is TRBV9 and J usage is TRBJ1-3; possible D gene TRBD1, 5 bases. The CDR3 is made up of 15 amino acids. Germline-derived CDR1 and CDR2 are SGDLS and YYNGEE. V was pared by 0 bases and J by 4 bases, with 11 bases between.

The rearrangement links TRBV29-1 to TRBJ2-2; 8 nucleotides align to TRBD1. The germline gives CDR1 SQVTM, CDR2 ANQGSEA. V trimming: 5 bases; J trimming: 0 bases; junction bases outside the gene matches: 2. The CDR3 totals 14 residues. CDR3 bases: TGCAGCGTTAAACAGGGGGCGAACACCGGGGAGCTGTTTTTT. Residues: CSVKQGANTGELFF.

The chain has TRBV4-3 and TRBJ1-1; D not certain. V shed 0 bases and J shed 1 base, with 9 bases lying between them. CDR1 and CDR2 (germline): LGHNA, YSLEER. The CDR3 has 15 amino acids. The CDR3 nucleotides are TGCGCCAGCAGCCAAGACGGAGCCTGGAACACTGAAGCTTTCTTT. Its translation is CASSQDGAWNTEAFF.

This sequence joins TRBV9 and TRBJ2-2, with a possible D match to TRBD2 (8 bases). The germline CDR1 and CDR2 sequences are SGDLS and YYNGEE. CDR3 length equals 16 residues. Trimming cost V 0 bases and J 7 bases, with 16 bases left between them. The CDR3 sequence is CASSVGSGRQGGELFF. CDR3 nucleotides: TGTGCCAGCAGCGTAGGGAGCGGGAGACAGGGCGGGGAGCTGTTTTTT.

This chain connects TRBV9 to TRBJ1-5; possibly TRBD1 for D (5 bases). The CDR3 contains 15 residues. CDR1 and CDR2 from the germline V gene are SGDLS and YYNGEE. V was shortened by 3 bases and J by 4 bases, with 14 bases between the two germline ends. The CDR3 region has the DNA TGTGCCAGCAGCGCGGCGGGACTCATAAATCAGCCCCAGCATTTT. Translated, it gives CASSAAGLINQPQHF.

This chain connects TRBV29-1 to TRBJ2-7; 13 positions agree with TRBD2. CDR1 SQVTM and CDR2 ANQGSEA come from the germline V gene. CDR3 length: 14 residues. V dropped 6 bases and J dropped 3; count of bases not matched to a gene: 5. The CDR3 nucleotides are TGCAGCGTGACTGGGACTAGCGGGATCTACGAGCAGTACTTC. This codes for CSVTGTSGIYEQYF.

V usage is TRBV5-4 and J usage is TRBJ2-7, with D perhaps TRBD1 (6 bases). Trimming left V 2 bases short and J 4 bases short, with 10 bases between. Germline lookup yields CDR1 SGHNT and CDR2 YYREEE (reference sequence). The CDR3 totals 13 residues. CDR3 in DNA: TGTGCCAGCAGCTTTTACGGACAGTACGAGCAGTACTTC. This sequence encodes CASSFYGQYEQYF.

V is TRBV5-1 and J is TRBJ2-1; TRBD1 matches 10 bases. Germline V gives CDR1 SGHRS, CDR2 YFSETQ. The CDR3 extends over 15 amino acids. Germline trimming cut 4 bases from V and 2 bases from J; bases unmatched to any gene: 3. CDR3 bases: TGCGCCAGCAGCCAGGGACAGGGGACCTACAATGAGCAGTTCTTC. Its protein is CASSQGQGTYNEQFF.

The chain employs TRBV7-6 and TRBJ2-7, with 12 bases lining up with TRBD1. This CDR3 contains 15 residues. The germline V gene has CDR1 SGHVS and CDR2 FNYEAQ. The V and J ends lost 0 bases and 6 bases, in that order; junction bases with no gene match: 3. The CDR3 sequence is CASSLAGQGALEQYF. The CDR3 region has the DNA TGTGCCAGCAGCTTAGCGGGACAGGGGGCTCTCGAGCAGTACTTC.

The CDR3 loop reads CASSPETGGLYYGYTF. CDR3 bases: TGTGCCAGCAGCCCAGAAACGGGGGGTCTATACTATGGCTACACCTTC. V and J are TRBV4-2 and TRBJ1-2; maybe TRBD1 (5 bases). This CDR3 has 16 residues. Trimming removed 4 bases at V and 3 bases at J, with 18 bases between. Per the germline V gene, CDR1 is LGHNA and CDR2 is YNFKEQ.